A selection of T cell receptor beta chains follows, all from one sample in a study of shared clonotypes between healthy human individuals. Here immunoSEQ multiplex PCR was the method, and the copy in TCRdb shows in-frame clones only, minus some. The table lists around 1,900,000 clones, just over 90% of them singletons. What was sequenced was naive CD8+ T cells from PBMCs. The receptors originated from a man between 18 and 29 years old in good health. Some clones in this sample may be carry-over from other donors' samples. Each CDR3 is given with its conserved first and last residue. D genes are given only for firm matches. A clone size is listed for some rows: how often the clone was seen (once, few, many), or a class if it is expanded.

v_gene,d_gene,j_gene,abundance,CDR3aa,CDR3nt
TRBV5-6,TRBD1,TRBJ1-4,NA,CASSPGTGVSPSNEKLFF,TGTGCCAGCAGCCCCGGGACAGGGGTTTCCCCTTCTAATGAAAAACTGTTTTTT
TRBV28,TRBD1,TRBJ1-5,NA,CASSLEQGDDNQPQHF,TGTGCCAGCAGTTTGGAGCAGGGGGATGACAATCAGCCCCAGCATTTT
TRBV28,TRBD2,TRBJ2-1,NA,CASSFNPGLNGVAGALEQFF,TGTGCCAGCAGTTTTAATCCCGGACTGAATGGGGTAGCGGGAGCTCTCGAGCAGTTCTTC
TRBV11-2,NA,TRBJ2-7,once,CASSLLPSYEQYF,TGTGCCAGCAGCTTATTACCGTCCTACGAGCAGTACTTC
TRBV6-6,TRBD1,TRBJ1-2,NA,CASTDRGSLLYGYTF,TGTGCCAGCACCGACAGGGGGTCCCTTCTCTATGGCTACACCTTC
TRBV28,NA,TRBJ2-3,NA,CASSSGSDTQYF,TGTGCCAGCAGCTCCGGAAGCGATACGCAGTATTTT
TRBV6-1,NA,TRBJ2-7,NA,CASSDWTRGSYEQYF,TGTGCCAGCAGTGACTGGACTCGGGGATCCTACGAGCAGTACTTC
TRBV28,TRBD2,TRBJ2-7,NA,CASSPSGTSGSYPYEQYF,TGTGCCAGCAGTCCGAGCGGGACTAGCGGGAGCTACCCCTACGAGCAGTACTTC
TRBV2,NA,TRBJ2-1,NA,CASSPPRHEQFF,TGTGCCAGCAGTCCCCCGAGGCATGAGCAGTTCTTC
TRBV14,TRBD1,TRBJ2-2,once,CASSQDTGQGFGPNTGELFF,TGTGCCAGCAGCCAAGATACAGGACAGGGGTTTGGGCCGAACACCGGGGAGCTGTTTTTT
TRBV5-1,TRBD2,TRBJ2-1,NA,CASSGLAGGLYNEQFF,TGCGCCAGCAGCGGCCTAGCGGGAGGACTTTACAATGAGCAGTTCTTC
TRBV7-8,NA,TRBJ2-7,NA,CASSLDHREQYF,TGTGCCAGCAGCTTGGATCATCGCGAGCAGTACTTC
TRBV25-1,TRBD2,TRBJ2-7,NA,CASSDPGTTYEQYF,TGTGCCAGCAGTGACCCCGGGACTACCTACGAGCAGTACTTC
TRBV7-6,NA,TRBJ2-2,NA,CASSFRSAGTGELFF,TGTGCCAGCAGCTTTAGGTCGGCGGGCACCGGGGAGCTGTTTTTT
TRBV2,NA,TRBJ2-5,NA,CASSEGTVQETQYF,TGTGCCAGCAGTGAAGGGACGGTTCAAGAGACCCAGTACTTC
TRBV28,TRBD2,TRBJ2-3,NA,CASTIAGPITDTQYF,TGTGCCAGCACCATAGCGGGACCCATCACAGATACGCAGTATTTT
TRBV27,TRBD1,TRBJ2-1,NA,CASSFGQGAANEQFF,TGTGCCAGCAGTTTCGGTCAGGGGGCCGCAAATGAGCAGTTCTTC
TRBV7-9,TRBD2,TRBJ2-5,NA,CASSTIAGEDQETQYF,TGTGCCAGCAGTACCATAGCGGGAGAGGATCAAGAGACCCAGTACTTC
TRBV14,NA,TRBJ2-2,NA,CASSQVGRTGELFF,TGTGCCAGCAGCCAAGTCGGGCGGACCGGGGAGCTGTTTTTT
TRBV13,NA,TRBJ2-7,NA,CASSFFGYEQYF,TGTGCCAGCAGCTTCTTCGGTTACGAGCAGTACTTC
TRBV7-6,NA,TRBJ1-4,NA,CASSENWGGEKLFF,TGTGCCAGCAGCGAGAACTGGGGAGGAGAAAAACTGTTTTTT
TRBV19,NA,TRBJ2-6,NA,CASSISSGANVLTF,TGTGCCAGTAGTATATCCTCTGGGGCCAACGTCCTGACTTTC
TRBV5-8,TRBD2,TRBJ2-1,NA,CASSASGRRGNEQFF,TGTGCCAGCAGCGCGAGCGGGAGAAGAGGGAATGAGCAGTTCTTC
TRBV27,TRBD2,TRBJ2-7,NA,CASSFQTGLAGPYEQYF,TGTGCCAGCAGTTTTCAAACGGGACTAGCGGGACCCTACGAGCAGTACTTC
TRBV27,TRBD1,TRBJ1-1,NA,CASSLSLWTGVQNTEAFF,TGTGCCAGCAGTTTATCCTTATGGACAGGGGTACAGAACACTGAAGCTTTCTTT
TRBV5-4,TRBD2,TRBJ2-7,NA,CASSEVGGSYEQYF,TGTGCCAGCAGCGAAGTGGGGGGGTCCTACGAGCAGTACTTC
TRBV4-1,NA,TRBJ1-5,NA,CASSQDLRERGQPQHF,TGCGCCAGCAGCCAAGATCTTCGGGAACGGGGTCAGCCCCAGCATTTT
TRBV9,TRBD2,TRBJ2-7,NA,CASSETSGRFYEQYF,TGTGCCAGCAGCGAGACTAGCGGGCGATTCTACGAGCAGTACTTC
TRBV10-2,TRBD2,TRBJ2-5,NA,CASKGPSGRTVETQYF,TGCGCCAGCAAGGGTCCTAGCGGGAGGACGGTGGAGACCCAGTACTTC
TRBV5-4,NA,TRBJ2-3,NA,CASSLEGTRTDTQYF,TGTGCCAGCAGCTTGGAGGGAACCCGCACAGATACGCAGTATTTT
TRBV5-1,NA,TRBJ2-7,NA,CASSPIGSGEYHEQYF,TGCGCCAGCAGCCCAATCGGGTCAGGTGAATATCACGAGCAGTACTTC
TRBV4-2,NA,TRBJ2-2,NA,CASSPRDAGELFF,TGTGCCAGCAGCCCTAGGGACGCCGGGGAGCTGTTTTTT
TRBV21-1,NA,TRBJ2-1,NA,CASSKKHNEQFF,TGTGCCAGCAGTAAAAAGCACAATGAGCAGTTCTTC
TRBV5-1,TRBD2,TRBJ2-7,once,CASSLGLAAVYEQYF,TGCGCCAGCAGCTTGGGGCTAGCGGCTGTTTACGAGCAGTACTTC
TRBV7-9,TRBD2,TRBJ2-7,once,CASSSPSGKVYEQYF,TGTGCCAGCAGCTCTCCTAGCGGGAAGGTCTACGAGCAGTACTTC
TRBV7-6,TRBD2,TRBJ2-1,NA,CASSLFGGSGDNEQFF,TGTGCCAGCAGCTTATTCGGCGGGAGTGGGGACAATGAGCAGTTCTTC
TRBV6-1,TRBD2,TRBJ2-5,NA,CASSELSGRPQETQYF,TGTGCCAGCAGTGAACTTAGCGGGAGACCCCAAGAGACCCAGTACTTC
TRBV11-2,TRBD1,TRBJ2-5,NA,CASSLGQGIAETQYF,TGTGCCAGCAGCTTGGGACAGGGGATAGCAGAGACCCAGTACTTC
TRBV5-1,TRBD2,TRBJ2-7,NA,CASSLTSGSLDEQYF,TGCGCCAGCAGCTTAACTAGCGGGAGTCTGGACGAGCAGTACTTC
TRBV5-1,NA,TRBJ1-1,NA,CASSANFRELNTEAFF,TGCGCCAGCAGCGCAAATTTCAGGGAATTGAACACTGAAGCTTTCTTT
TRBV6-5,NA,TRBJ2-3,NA,CASSYGHFSTDTQYF,TGTGCCAGCAGTTACGGACACTTTAGCACAGATACGCAGTATTTT
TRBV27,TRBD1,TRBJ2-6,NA,CASATGTGLSGANVLTF,TGTGCCAGCGCAACCGGGACAGGACTCTCTGGGGCCAACGTCCTGACTTTC
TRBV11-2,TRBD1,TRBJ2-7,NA,CASSLVRQGPSYEQYF,TGTGCCAGCAGCTTAGTGAGACAGGGGCCATCCTACGAGCAGTACTTC
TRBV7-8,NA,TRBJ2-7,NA,CASSLELSGPGEHYEQYF,TGTGCCAGCAGCTTAGAGTTATCAGGGCCAGGGGAACACTACGAGCAGTACTTC
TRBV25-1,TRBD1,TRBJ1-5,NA,CASSPAGQGNQPQHF,TGTGCCAGCAGCCCTGCCGGACAGGGCAATCAGCCCCAGCATTTT